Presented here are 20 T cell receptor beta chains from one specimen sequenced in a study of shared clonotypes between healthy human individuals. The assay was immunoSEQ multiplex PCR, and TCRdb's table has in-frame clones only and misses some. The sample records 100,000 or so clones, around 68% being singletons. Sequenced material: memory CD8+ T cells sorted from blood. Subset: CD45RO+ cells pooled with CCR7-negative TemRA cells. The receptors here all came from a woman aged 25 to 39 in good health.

The CDR3 loop is CASSLSRGGYEQYF. The CDR3 coding sequence is TGTGCCAGCAGTTTATCCAGGGGCGGCTACGAGCAGTACTTC. V and J are TRBV27 and TRBJ2-7, with a weak D call TRBD1 (6 bases). The CDR3 runs 14 residues. Germline V gene data show CDR1 as MNHEY and CDR2 as SMNVEV (reference sequence). V lost 0 bases and J 3 bases, leaving 9 bases between the germline ends.

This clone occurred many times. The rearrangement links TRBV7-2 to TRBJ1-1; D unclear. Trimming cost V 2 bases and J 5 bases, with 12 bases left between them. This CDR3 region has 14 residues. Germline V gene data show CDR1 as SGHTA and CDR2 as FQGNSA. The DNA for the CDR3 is TGTGCCAGCAGCTTATCGACCGGGAGGACTGAAGCTTTCTTT. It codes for CASSLSTGRTEAFF.

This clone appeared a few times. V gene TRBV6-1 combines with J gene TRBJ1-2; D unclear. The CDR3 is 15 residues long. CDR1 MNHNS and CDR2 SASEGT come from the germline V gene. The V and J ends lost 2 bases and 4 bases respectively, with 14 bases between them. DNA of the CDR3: TGTGCCAGCAGTGAACGCGGGGATGGAAGCTATGGCTACACCTTC. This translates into CASSERGDGSYGYTF.

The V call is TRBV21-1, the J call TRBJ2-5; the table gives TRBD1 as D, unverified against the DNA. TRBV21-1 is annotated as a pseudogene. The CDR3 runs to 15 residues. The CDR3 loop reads CASSKYRDTPRTQYF. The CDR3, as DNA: TGTGCCAGCAGCAAATATCGGGACACCCCCAGGACCCAGTACTTC.

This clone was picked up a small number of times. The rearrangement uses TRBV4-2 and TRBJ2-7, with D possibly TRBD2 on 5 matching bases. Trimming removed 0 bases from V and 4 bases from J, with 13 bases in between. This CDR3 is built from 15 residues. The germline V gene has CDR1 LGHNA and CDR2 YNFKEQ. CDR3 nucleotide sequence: TGTGCCAGCAGCCAAGATCACGGGGAAGGATACGAGCAGTACTTC. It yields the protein CASSQDHGEGYEQYF.

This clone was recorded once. CDR3 amino acids: CASSQLPGPQHF. For the CDR3, the DNA is TGCGCCAGCAGCCAATTGCCGGGGCCCCAGCATTTT. The chain carries TRBV4-1 and TRBJ1-5; D not certain. The length of the CDR3 is 12 residues. Germline loops: CDR1 MGHRA, CDR2 YSYEKL. Trimming took 2 bases from V and 9 from J, leaving 8 bases between them.

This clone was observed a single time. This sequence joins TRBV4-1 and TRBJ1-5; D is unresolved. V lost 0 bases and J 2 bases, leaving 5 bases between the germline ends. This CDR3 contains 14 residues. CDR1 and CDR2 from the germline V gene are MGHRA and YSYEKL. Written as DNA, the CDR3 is TGCGCCAGCAGCCAAGATGCGGGCAATCAGCCCCAGCATTTT. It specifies CASSQDAGNQPQHF.

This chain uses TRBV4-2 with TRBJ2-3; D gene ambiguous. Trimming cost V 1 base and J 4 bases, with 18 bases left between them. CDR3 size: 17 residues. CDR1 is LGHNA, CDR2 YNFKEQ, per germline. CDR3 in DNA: TGTGCCAGCAGCCAAGGGGTTACGGTTTGGTTAGCAGATACGCAGTATTTT. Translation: CASSQGVTVWLADTQYF.

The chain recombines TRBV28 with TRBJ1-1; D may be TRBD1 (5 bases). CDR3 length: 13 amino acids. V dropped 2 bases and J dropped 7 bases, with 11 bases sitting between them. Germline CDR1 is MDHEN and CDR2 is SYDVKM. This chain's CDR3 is CASSLDVGGEAFF. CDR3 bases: TGTGCCAGCAGTTTAGACGTCGGGGGTGAAGCTTTCTTT.

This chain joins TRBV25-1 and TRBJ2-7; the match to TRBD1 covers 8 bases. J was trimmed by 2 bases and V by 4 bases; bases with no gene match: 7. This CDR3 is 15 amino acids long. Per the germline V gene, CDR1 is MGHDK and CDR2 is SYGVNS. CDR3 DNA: TGTGCCAGCAGTGGGCCGGGACAGGCTCCCTACGAGCAGTACTTC. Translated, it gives CASSGPGQAPYEQYF.

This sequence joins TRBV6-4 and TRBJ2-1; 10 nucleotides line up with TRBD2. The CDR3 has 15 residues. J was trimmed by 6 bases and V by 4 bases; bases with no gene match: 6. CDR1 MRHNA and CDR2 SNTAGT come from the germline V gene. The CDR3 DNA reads TGTGCCAGCAGTGTGCTAGCGGGAGCGGCCAATGAGCAGTTCTTC. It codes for CASSVLAGAANEQFF.

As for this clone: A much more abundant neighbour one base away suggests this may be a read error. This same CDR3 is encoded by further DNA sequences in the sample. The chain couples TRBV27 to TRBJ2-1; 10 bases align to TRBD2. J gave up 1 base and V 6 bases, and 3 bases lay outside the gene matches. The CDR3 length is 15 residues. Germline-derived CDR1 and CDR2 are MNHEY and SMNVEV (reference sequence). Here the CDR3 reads CASSPGLASYNEQFF. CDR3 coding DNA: TGTGCCAGCAGCCCGGGACTAGCGTCCTACAATGAGCAGTTCTTC.

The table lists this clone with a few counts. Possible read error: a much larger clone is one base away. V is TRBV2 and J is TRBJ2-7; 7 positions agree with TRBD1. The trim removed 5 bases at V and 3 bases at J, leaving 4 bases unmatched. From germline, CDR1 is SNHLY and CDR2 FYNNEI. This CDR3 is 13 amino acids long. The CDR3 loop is CASSWTGFYEQYF. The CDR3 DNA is TGTGCCAGCAGTTGGACAGGCTTCTACGAGCAGTACTTC. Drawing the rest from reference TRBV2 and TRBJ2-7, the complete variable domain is EPEVTQTPSHQVTQMGQEVILRCVPISNHLYFYWYRQILGQKVEFLVSFYNNEISEKSEIFDDQFSVERPDGSNFTLKIRSTKLEDSAMYFCASSWTGFYEQYFGPGTRLTVT.

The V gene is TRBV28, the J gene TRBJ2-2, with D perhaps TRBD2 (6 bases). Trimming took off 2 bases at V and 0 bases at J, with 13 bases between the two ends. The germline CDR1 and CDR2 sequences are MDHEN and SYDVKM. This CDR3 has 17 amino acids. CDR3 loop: CASSLRPGTSNTGELFF. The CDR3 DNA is TGTGCCAGCAGTTTAAGGCCAGGGACTTCGAACACCGGGGAGCTGTTTTTT.

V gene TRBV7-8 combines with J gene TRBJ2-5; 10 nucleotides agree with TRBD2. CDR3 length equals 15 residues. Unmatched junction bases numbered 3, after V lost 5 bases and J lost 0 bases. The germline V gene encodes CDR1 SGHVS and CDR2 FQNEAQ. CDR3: CASSITSGDQETQYF. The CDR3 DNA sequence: TGTGCCAGCAGCATTACTAGCGGGGACCAAGAGACCCAGTACTTC.

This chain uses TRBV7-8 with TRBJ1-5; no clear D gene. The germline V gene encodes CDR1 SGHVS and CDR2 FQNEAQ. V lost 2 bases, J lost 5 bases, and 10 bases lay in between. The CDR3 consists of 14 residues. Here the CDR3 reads CASSLPGLDQPQHF. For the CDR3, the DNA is TGTGCCAGCAGCTTACCGGGGTTAGATCAGCCCCAGCATTTT. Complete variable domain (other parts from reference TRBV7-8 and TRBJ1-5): GAGVSQSPRYKVAKRGQDVALRCDPISGHVSLFWYQQALGQGPEFLTYFQNEAQLDKSGLPSDRFFAERPEGSVSTLKIQRTQQEDSAVYLCASSLPGLDQPQHFGDGTRLSIL.

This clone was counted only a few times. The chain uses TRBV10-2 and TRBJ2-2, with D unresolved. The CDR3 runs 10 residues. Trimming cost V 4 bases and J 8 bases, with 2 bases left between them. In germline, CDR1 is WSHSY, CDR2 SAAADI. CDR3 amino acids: CASSGGELFF. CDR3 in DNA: TGCGCCAGCAGTGGGGGGGAGCTGTTTTTT.

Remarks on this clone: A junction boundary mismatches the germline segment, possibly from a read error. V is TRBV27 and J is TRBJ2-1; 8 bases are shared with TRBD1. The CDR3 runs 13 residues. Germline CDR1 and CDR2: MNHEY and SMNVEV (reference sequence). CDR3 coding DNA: TGTGCCAGCAGTCTGACAGGGGTCCCTTATTTGATCTTC. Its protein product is CASSLTGVPYLIF.

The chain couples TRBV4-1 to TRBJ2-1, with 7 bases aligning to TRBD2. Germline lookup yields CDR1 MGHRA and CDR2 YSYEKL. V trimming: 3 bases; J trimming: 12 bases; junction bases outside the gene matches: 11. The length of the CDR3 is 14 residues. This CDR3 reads CASSQLGGSPWQFF. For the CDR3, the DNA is TGCGCCAGCAGCCAGTTGGGCGGGAGCCCGTGGCAGTTCTTC.

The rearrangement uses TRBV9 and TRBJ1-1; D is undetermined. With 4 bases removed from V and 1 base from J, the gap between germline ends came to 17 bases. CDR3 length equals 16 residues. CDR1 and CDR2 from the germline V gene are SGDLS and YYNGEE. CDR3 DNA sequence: TGTGCCAGCAGCCCCACCGGAACCGCCGGGAACACTGAAGCTTTCTTT. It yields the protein CASSPTGTAGNTEAFF.